The next 27 T cell receptor beta chains were all read from a single sample in a study of shared clonotypes between healthy human individuals. Measured with immunoSEQ multiplex PCR; TCRdb has only the in-frame clones, and not every one. The data hold about 2.4 million clones, with roughly 93% observed a single time. The sequencing sample was made of naive CD4+ T cells from PBMCs. Noted subset: CD45RA+ positively selected. Receptors originate from a man aged 18-30 years in good health. Some clones in this sample may be carry-over from other donors' samples.

The chain combines TRBV12-5 with TRBJ1-1; no clear D gene. This CDR3 has 14 amino acids. Trimming stripped 5 bases from V and 1 base from J, with 11 bases between. Germline V gene sequence: CDR1 LGHNT, CDR2 FRNRAP. CDR3 sequence reads: CASGPPGGNTEAFF. The CDR3, as DNA: TGTGCTAGTGGTCCGCCGGGTGGGAACACTGAAGCTTTCTTT.

The chain has TRBV6-5 and TRBJ1-2, with D maybe TRBD1 (6 bases). The germline V gene encodes CDR1 MNHEY and CDR2 SVGAGI. The V end lost 7 bases, the J end lost 4 bases, and 16 bases lay between the germline ends. The CDR3 has 14 amino acids. The CDR3 sequence: CASTRTGRGYGYTF. The CDR3 DNA reads TGTGCCAGCACACGAACAGGGCGCGGCTATGGCTACACCTTC.

The chain has TRBV4-1 and TRBJ2-2; a possible D gene is TRBD2 (5 bases). V lost 4 bases to trimming and J lost 5 bases, with 14 bases between them. This CDR3 comprises 15 residues. Germline V CDR1 and CDR2: MGHRA, YSYEKL. CDR3 DNA sequence: TGCGCCAGCAGCCCCGCGGGTTCACTGACCGGGGAGCTGTTTTTT. This encodes CASSPAGSLTGELFF.

This clone was counted once. The V call is TRBV11-3, the J call TRBJ1-6; 8 positions agree with TRBD1. There are 14 residues in the CDR3. CDR1 is SGHNT, CDR2 YENEEA, per germline. Trimming cost V 4 bases and J 5 bases; bases outside gene matches: 1. This CDR3 is CASSSGGHNSPLHF. DNA for the CDR3: TGTGCCAGCAGCTCAGGGGGCCATAATTCACCCCTCCACTTT.

J is TRBJ2-3 and V is TRBV7-3; D possibly corresponds to TRBD2 (5 bases). The CDR3 extends over 13 amino acids. The V end lost 5 bases, the J end lost 6 bases, and 12 bases lay between the germline ends. Germline V gene lookup returns CDR1 SGHTA and CDR2 FQGTGA. As DNA, the CDR3 is TGTGCCAGCAGCCCCGACTACTTGGATACGCAGTATTTT. Translated: CASSPDYLDTQYF.

CDR3 sequence: CASSLDSRQRNSPLHF. CDR3 DNA sequence: TGCGCCAGCAGCTTGGACTCCCGACAGCGGAATTCACCCCTCCACTTT. The rearrangement uses TRBV5-1 and TRBJ1-6; a possible D gene is TRBD1 (5 bases). The CDR3 consists of 16 residues. Trimming cost V 0 bases and J 7 bases, with 14 bases left between them. CDR1 and CDR2 (germline): SGHRS, YFSETQ.

On this clone itself: This same CDR3 is encoded by further DNA sequences in the sample. This rearrangement joins TRBV30 to TRBJ1-5; tentatively, D is TRBD1 (5 bases). The CDR3 runs 13 residues. Germline values: CDR1 GTSNPN, CDR2 SVGIG (reference sequence). Deletions cut 0 bases from V and 7 bases from J, with 10 bases between. For the CDR3, the DNA is TGTGCCTGGAGTGTCCGGGGGAGGCAGCCCCAGCATTTT. It encodes CAWSVRGRQPQHF.

This rearrangement joins TRBV5-4 to TRBJ2-3; TRBD2 aligns across 8 bases. V trimming: 6 bases; J trimming: 5 bases; junction bases outside the gene matches: 11. In germline, CDR1 is SGHNT, CDR2 YYREEE (reference sequence). The CDR3 loop spans 15 amino acids. CDR3 DNA sequence: TGTGCCAGCAACTCGCGGGTGGCGGGAGGAGATACGCAGTATTTT. This translates into CASNSRVAGGDTQYF.

The chain links TRBV28 to TRBJ1-1; TRBD1 is a possible D gene (5 bases). The germline V gene has CDR1 MDHEN and CDR2 SYDVKM. V lost 4 bases, J lost 11 bases, and 11 bases lay in between. CDR3 length equals 11 residues. The CDR3 DNA follows: TGTGCCAGCAGTTCTTATGCAGGGGCTTTCTTT. Translating it yields CASSSYAGAFF.

V is TRBV15 and J is TRBJ2-7; D gene uncertain. This CDR3 is 9 amino acids long. Germline lookup yields CDR1 LNHNV and CDR2 YYDKDF (reference sequence). The V and J ends lost 7 bases and 6 bases respectively, with 4 bases between them. CDR3 DNA: TGTGCCACCAACGGCGAGCAGTACTTC. Translated: CATNGEQYF.

CDR3 region: CAGGGGQGGQETQYF. The CDR3 bases are TGTGCCGGTGGTGGGGGACAGGGAGGCCAAGAGACCCAGTACTTC. The V call is TRBV7-9, the J call TRBJ2-5, with 9 bases that match TRBD1. Germline V gene data show CDR1 as SEHNR and CDR2 as FQNEAQ (reference sequence). After removal of 11 bases from V and 1 base from J, the junction contained 11 bases not matched to a gene. This CDR3 is 15 amino acids long.

The chain couples TRBV7-9 to TRBJ2-2; the D gene is possibly TRBD2 (6 bases). Germline loops: CDR1 SEHNR, CDR2 FQNEAQ (reference sequence). The CDR3 spans 16 residues. Trimming pared 5 bases from V and 3 bases from J, leaving 16 bases between. The CDR3 nucleotides are TGTGCCAGCAGCGTCCTGGGGGGACTCCACACCGGGGAGCTGTTTTTT. Translated: CASSVLGGLHTGELFF.

The rearrangement links TRBV6-6 to TRBJ2-7; 8 bases are a match to TRBD1. After removal of 5 bases from V and 3 bases from J, the junction contained 9 bases not matched to a gene. The germline V gene encodes CDR1 MNHNY and CDR2 SVGAGI (reference sequence). CDR3 length: 15 amino acids. The CDR3 DNA reads as TGTGCCAGCAGTACCACAGGGGGTGGGGTCTACGAGCAGTACTTC. The encoded protein is CASSTTGGGVYEQYF.

The table lists this clone with a count of one. The J gene is TRBJ1-3, the V gene TRBV10-3; D might be TRBD1 (5 bases). Trimming pared 4 bases from V and 4 bases from J, leaving 14 bases between. This CDR3 is built from 15 residues. Per the germline V gene, CDR1 is ENHRY and CDR2 is SYGVKD. This CDR3 is CAISGTPQPGNTIYF. CDR3 DNA sequence: TGTGCCATCAGTGGGACACCGCAACCGGGAAACACCATATATTTT.

This rearrangement joins TRBV14 to TRBJ2-7; D is unresolved. CDR1 is SGHDN, CDR2 FVKESK, per germline. Trimming stripped 4 bases from V and 4 bases from J, with 11 bases between. The CDR3 is 13 residues long. CDR3 sequence: CASSPSGRYEQYF. CDR3 DNA: TGTGCCAGCAGCCCCAGTGGACGGTACGAGCAGTACTTC.

The rearrangement uses TRBV5-1 and TRBJ2-5, with a possible D match to TRBD2 (5 bases). This CDR3 spans 15 amino acids. V lost 6 bases and J lost 0, with 15 bases in between. Germline V CDR1 and CDR2: SGHRS, YFSETQ. In DNA form, the CDR3 reads TGCGCCAGCAATCTCGCAGGACTCCACCAAGAGACCCAGTACTTC. Its translation is CASNLAGLHQETQYF.

This clone was recorded a few times. The chain is built from TRBV29-1 and TRBJ1-1; no clear D. CDR1 SQVTM and CDR2 ANQGSEA come from the germline V gene. Trimming stripped 4 bases from V and 4 bases from J, with 16 bases between. The CDR3 sequence is 14 residues long. This CDR3 is CSVVSRWAGTEAFF. The DNA of the CDR3 is TGCAGCGTTGTGTCGAGGTGGGCGGGCACTGAAGCTTTCTTT. Drawing the rest from reference TRBV29-1 and TRBJ1-1, the complete variable domain is SAVISQKPSRDICQRGTSLTIQCQVDSQVTMMFWYRQQPGQSLTLIATANQGSEATYESGFVIDKFPISRPNLTFSTLTVSNMSPEDSSIYLCSVVSRWAGTEAFFGQGTRLTVV.

The V and J genes are TRBV9 and TRBJ2-5; tentatively, D is TRBD2 (5 bases). Germline V gene sequence: CDR1 SGDLS, CDR2 YYNGEE. Trimming removed 2 bases at V and 1 base at J, with 9 bases between. The CDR3 runs 14 residues. The CDR3 DNA is TGTGCCAGCAGCGTGGACTCCCGCCAAGAGACCCAGTACTTC. Amino acids: CASSVDSRQETQYF.

V and J are TRBV4-1 and TRBJ1-2; 10 bases agree with TRBD1. With 4 bases clipped from V and 6 bases from J, the junction kept 5 bases outside the gene matches. The length of the CDR3 is 14 residues. Germline CDR1 is MGHRA and CDR2 is YSYEKL. CDR3 region: CASSRSGTGDGYTF. CDR3 nucleotides: TGCGCCAGCAGCCGATCCGGGACAGGGGATGGCTACACCTTC.

CDR3 DNA: TGTGCCAGCAGCTTACGGGACACCTACGAGCAGTACTTC. Its protein product is CASSLRDTYEQYF. The chain uses TRBV7-9 and TRBJ2-7; a weak D match, TRBD1 (6 bases). Germline assignment: CDR1 SEHNR and CDR2 FQNEAQ (reference sequence). With 2 bases removed from V and 2 bases from J, the gap between germline ends came to 7 bases. CDR3 size: 13 residues.

This chain connects TRBV5-1 to TRBJ2-3; perhaps TRBD2 as D (6 bases). Germline CDR1 and CDR2: SGHRS and YFSETQ. The CDR3 is 15 residues long. Trimming took off 3 bases at V and 2 bases at J, with 13 bases between the two ends. The CDR3 DNA reads TGCGCCAGCAGCTCTGGGACTGTAATCACAGATACGCAGTATTTT. Its translation: CASSSGTVITDTQYF. The full variable domain, in which reference TRBV5-1 and TRBJ2-3 provide the parts outside the CDR3, is KAGVTQTPRYLIKTRGQQVTLSCSPISGHRSVSWYQQTPGQGLQFLFEYFSETQRNKGNFPGRFSGRQFSNSRSEMNVSTLELGDSALYLCASSSGTVITDTQYFGPGTRLTVL.

In its sample, this clone was seen once. This sequence joins TRBV7-2 and TRBJ1-5, with D possibly matching TRBD1 (5 bases). V was shortened by 5 bases and J by 5 bases, with 13 bases between the two germline ends. The CDR3 sequence is 14 residues long. Germline-derived CDR1 and CDR2 are SGHTA and FQGNSA. The CDR3 reads CASSPIPGHQPQHF. The CDR3 region has the DNA TGTGCCAGCAGCCCTATTCCGGGACATCAGCCCCAGCATTTT.

CDR3 DNA: TGTGCCAGCACTCCCTTTACTGGACTAGCGGGCTACGAGCAGTACTTC. This encodes CASTPFTGLAGYEQYF. J is TRBJ2-7 and V is TRBV18, with TRBD2 identical over 11 bases. The CDR3 runs 16 residues. Unmatched junction bases numbered 12, after V lost 8 bases and J lost 3 bases. Per the germline V gene, CDR1 is KGHSH and CDR2 is LQKENI.

The genes are TRBV29-1 and TRBJ2-3; no firm D call. The CDR3 runs 12 residues. V was pared by 3 bases and J by 4 bases, with 8 bases between. CDR1 is SQVTM and CDR2 is ANQGSEA in the germline V gene. This chain's CDR3 is CSVERSADTQYF. The CDR3 region has the DNA TGCAGCGTTGAGAGGAGTGCAGATACGCAGTATTTT.

The chain joins TRBV11-2 to TRBJ2-6; no firm D call. The CDR3 spans 18 residues. Germline V lookup: CDR1 SGHAT, CDR2 FQNNGV. V shed 6 bases and J shed 2 bases, with 20 bases lying between them. The CDR3 sequence: CASSVPTRLITGANVLTF. The DNA of the CDR3 is TGTGCCAGCAGTGTTCCGACACGGCTAATAACTGGGGCCAACGTCCTGACTTTC.

Only a few counts were recorded for this clone. This chain uses TRBV28 with TRBJ1-5; no reliable D call. CDR3 length: 15 amino acids. Germline CDR1 MDHEN, CDR2 SYDVKM. With 1 base removed from V and 5 bases from J, the gap between germline ends came to 12 bases. The chain's CDR3 is CASSLSGGSYQPQHF. Written as DNA, the CDR3 is TGTGCCAGCAGTTTATCTGGCGGGAGTTATCAGCCCCAGCATTTT.

This clone came up once. This chain links TRBV7-9 with TRBJ2-6, with 7 bases lining up with TRBD1. CDR1 and CDR2 from the germline V gene are SEHNR and FQNEAQ (reference sequence). With 3 bases clipped from V and 1 base from J, the junction kept 6 bases outside the gene matches. The CDR3 covers 17 residues. The CDR3 DNA reads as TGTGCCAGCAGCTTCGGGACAGTGAGTTCTGGGGCCAACGTCCTGACTTTC. Protein: CASSFGTVSSGANVLTF.